This T cell receptor beta chain appears in the sequencing data of a study of cytomegalovirus exposure and HLA in healthy donors. About the study: The roughly 120 million unique TCR beta sequences, from roughly 170 million T cells, were found by an earlier analysis.

In the PCR, 60 Vbeta and 13 Jbeta primers were used. Assay used: immunoSEQ multiplex PCR; TCRdb lists only in-frame clones, some missing. The sample lists around 110,000 clones, more than 75% occurring once. CDR1 and CDR2 from the germline V gene are ENHRY and SYGVKD. The CDR3 loop spans 17 amino acids. Trimming removed 2 bases from V and 2 bases from J; junction bases left unmatched: 4. Study-wide findings and caveats: As confirmed in vitro, three CMV-associated chains were specific for CMV antigens. When a later analysis was performed, an Asian-associated ancestry cluster reportedly had fewer N-insertions than the approximately 680-donor mean. Later, an analysis showed that TCR beta chains associated with HLA were more clonally expanded than others that were equally common.

With regard to this clone: No antigen is known for it.

V gene TRBV10-3 combines with J gene TRBJ2-5; 14 nucleotides match TRBD2. Sequencing was done on a sample of PBMCs. This TCR was sampled from a woman aged 45-60 years in good health and CMV-seropositive. As DNA, the CDR3 is TGTGCCATCAGTGAGGGGACTAGCGGGGGATCGCAAGAGACCCAGTACTTC. This encodes CAISEGTSGGSQETQYF.